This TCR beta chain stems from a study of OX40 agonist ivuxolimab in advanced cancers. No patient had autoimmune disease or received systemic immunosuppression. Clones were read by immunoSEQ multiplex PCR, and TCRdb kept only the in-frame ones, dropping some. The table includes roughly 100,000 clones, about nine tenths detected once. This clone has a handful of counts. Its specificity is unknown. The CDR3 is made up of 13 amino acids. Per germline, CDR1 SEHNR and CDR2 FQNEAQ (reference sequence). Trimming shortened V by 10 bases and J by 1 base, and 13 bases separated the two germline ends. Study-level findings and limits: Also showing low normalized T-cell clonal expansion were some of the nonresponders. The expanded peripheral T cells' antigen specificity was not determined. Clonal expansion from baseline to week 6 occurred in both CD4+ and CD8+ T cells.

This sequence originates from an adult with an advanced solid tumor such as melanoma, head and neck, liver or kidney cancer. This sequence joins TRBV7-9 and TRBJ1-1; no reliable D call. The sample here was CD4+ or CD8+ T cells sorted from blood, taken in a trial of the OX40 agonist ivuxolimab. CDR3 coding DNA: TGTGCCACCAATGAGAGAGGGAACACTGAAGCTTTCTTT. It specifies CATNERGNTEAFF.